The 12 T cell receptor beta chains below come from one sample, sequenced in a study of memory CD4+ T cells and cytomegalovirus serostatus. Single viable CD3+CD4+CD8-CD45RO+ cells were sorted as the memory CD4+ T cells. Assay: immunoSEQ multiplex PCR; the TCRdb copy retains only in-frame clones and omits some. The sample holds roughly 48,000 clones; over 60% are singletons and the top ten take about 1.3%. The sequencing input was memory CD4+ T cells from blood. All receptors derive from an adult in good health and CMV-seropositive.

V and J are TRBV11-2 and TRBJ1-2, with a weak D call TRBD1 (5 bases). The CDR3 runs to 13 residues. V was shortened by 7 bases and J by 4 bases, with 13 bases between the two germline ends. In germline, CDR1 is SGHAT, CDR2 FQNNGV. The CDR3 DNA sequence: TGTGCCAGCACCCAGGCGGGGCCCTATGGCTACACCTTC. Protein product: CASTQAGPYGYTF.

The V and J genes are TRBV7-3 and TRBJ1-1; D perhaps matches TRBD1 (5 bases). The CDR3 extends over 14 amino acids. The germline V gene encodes CDR1 SGHTA and CDR2 FQGTGA. V lost 2 bases and J lost 4, with 11 bases in between. The CDR3 loop is CASSLGGARTEAFF. The DNA of the CDR3 is TGTGCCAGCAGCTTAGGCGGGGCACGCACTGAAGCTTTCTTT.

V and J are TRBV7-9 and TRBJ1-4, with D perhaps TRBD1 (5 bases). Trimming removed 5 bases at V and 11 bases at J, with 12 bases between. Germline values: CDR1 SEHNR, CDR2 FQNEAQ (reference sequence). This CDR3 comprises 12 residues. This CDR3 is CASSETEGKLFF. The CDR3 DNA is TGTGCCAGCAGCGAGACAGAAGGCAAACTGTTTTTT.

The chain is built from TRBV7-9 and TRBJ2-5, with D tentatively TRBD1 or TRBD2 (6 bases each). The V gene's germline CDR1 is SEHNR and CDR2 FQNEAQ (reference sequence). V was clipped by 5 bases and J by 5 bases, with 18 bases between them. The CDR3 loop spans 15 amino acids. CDR3 coding DNA: TGTGCCAGCAGCCCTCGCCGGGGGCTTGGGGAGACCCAGTACTTC. It is translated as CASSPRRGLGETQYF.

This chain links TRBV7-6 with TRBJ1-5; D may be TRBD1 (6 bases). This CDR3 has 17 residues. Deletions cut 1 base from V and 3 bases from J, with 16 bases between. CDR1 is SGHVS and CDR2 is FNYEAQ in the germline V gene. CDR3 coding DNA: TGTGCCAGCAGCTTAGGTTCCCGGGACACTTACAATCAGCCCCAGCATTTT. As protein: CASSLGSRDTYNQPQHF.

A few counts support this clone. The chain is built from TRBV28 and TRBJ1-4; a weak D match, TRBD1 (5 bases). The germline V gene encodes CDR1 MDHEN and CDR2 SYDVKM. The CDR3 spans 13 residues. Deletions cut 10 bases from V and 0 bases from J, with 9 bases between. The CDR3 loop is CANWGATNEKLFF. The CDR3 DNA reads TGTGCCAACTGGGGGGCAACTAATGAAAAACTGTTTTTT.

V gene TRBV7-9 combines with J gene TRBJ1-1; no firm D call. The CDR3 is 14 residues long. V was clipped by 2 bases and J by 0 bases, with 7 bases between them. Germline V gene lookup returns CDR1 SEHNR and CDR2 FQNEAQ (reference sequence). The CDR3 sequence: CASSLNMMNTEAFF. CDR3 in DNA: TGTGCCAGCAGCTTAAATATGATGAACACTGAAGCTTTCTTT.

The J gene is TRBJ2-3, the V gene TRBV4-1; 7 nucleotides line up with TRBD2. V lost 10 bases to trimming and J lost 6 bases; unmatched junction nucleotides: 10. CDR1 and CDR2 from the germline V gene are MGHRA and YSYEKL. The CDR3 is 13 amino acids. This CDR3 reads CATSDGGWDTQYF. The CDR3 DNA reads as TGCGCCACCTCCGACGGGGGGTGGGATACGCAGTATTTT.

J is TRBJ1-2 and V is TRBV27; 8 positions agree with TRBD1. CDR3 length: 15 amino acids. V lost 5 bases and J lost 7; bases outside the gene matches: 12. CDR1 is MNHEY and CDR2 is SMNVEV in the germline V gene (reference sequence). The CDR3 DNA reads TGTGCCAGCAGTCCGGCTGGGCAGGGGGCGCGTGGCTACACCTTC. It is translated as CASSPAGQGARGYTF.

The chain uses TRBV15 and TRBJ1-2; D possibly corresponds to TRBD1 (6 bases). Trimming removed 6 bases from V and 8 bases from J, with 19 bases in between. CDR3 length: 14 residues. The germline gives CDR1 LNHNV, CDR2 YYDKDF (reference sequence). The CDR3 loop reads CATRPGWGRGGYTF. CDR3 bases: TGTGCCACCAGACCAGGGTGGGGCAGGGGCGGCTACACCTTC.

The genes are TRBV5-1 and TRBJ2-5; the D is unclear. CDR1 and CDR2 (germline): SGHRS, YFSETQ. Between the trimmed V and J ends, which lost 3 bases and 0 bases, there was a span of 9 bases. This CDR3 is 14 amino acids long. In nucleotides, the CDR3 is TGCGCCAGCAGCTACCAGACGGACCAAGAGACCCAGTACTTC. Its protein product is CASSYQTDQETQYF.

This clone was recorded only once. The chain combines TRBV28 with TRBJ2-7; D may match TRBD1 or TRBD2 (6 bases each). This CDR3 contains 14 residues. CDR1 is MDHEN, CDR2 SYDVKM, per germline. Trimming shortened V by 4 bases and J by 3 bases, and 13 bases separated the two germline ends. The CDR3 sequence: CASSYGGGVYEQYF. The CDR3 DNA reads TGTGCCAGCAGTTACGGGGGCGGGGTCTACGAGCAGTACTTC.